This T cell receptor beta chain emerged from a study of cytotoxic CD8 clonotypes in ibrutinib-treated CLL. Study overall: More than 9 relapsed/refractory, roughly 15 treatment-naive; 17 IGHV unmutated. Study-wide findings and caveats: An increase in clonality occurred at ibrutinib response, followed by a return toward baseline at progression. Clonality was higher at baseline than in age-matched healthy donors and tracked circulating CD8+ T-cell counts.

In the case of this clone: The antigen remains undetermined.

Some clones are missing from TCRdb's copy, which holds only in-frame ones; the method was immunoSEQ multiplex PCR. The sample lists more than 110,000 clones, approximately 90% occurring once. Trimming cost V 11 bases and J 2 bases; bases outside gene matches: 14. Germline values: CDR1 LNHDA, CDR2 SQIVND (reference sequence). This CDR3 has 16 residues. The sequence was obtained from a human donor with chronic lymphocytic leukemia. The chain joins TRBV19 to TRBJ2-7; TRBD2 matches at 11 bases. Sequencing was performed on PBMCs, taken after 12 months of ibrutinib treatment. The CDR3 DNA sequence: TGTGCCGGGACCACTACGGGACTAGCGGAAACCTACGAGCAGTACTTC. Amino acid sequence: CAGTTTGLAETYEQYF.